Sequencing of this T cell receptor beta chain was carried out in a study of CD8 T cells in ankylosing spondylitis. Study-level points and caveats: Roughly 8 highly homologous variants made up a TCR beta motif that seemed to typify ankylosing spondylitis blood. Significant enrichment of disease-linked clones was reportedly seen in matched ankylosing spondylitis synovial fluid.

This clonotype was seen more than once but under ten times. Its antigen is not known. Trimming took off 6 bases at V and 0 bases at J, with 16 bases between the two ends. CDR3 length equals 16 residues. Germline V gives CDR1 SNHLY, CDR2 FYNNEI. The authors made TCR beta libraries by quantitative 5'-RACE with molecular barcodes. TCRdb reprocessed the 5' RACE reads with MiXCR, giving one entry per CDR3 protein. The sample consists of 500,000 to 550,000 distinct CDR3 sequences, about an eighth of them appearing once. The chain is built from TRBV2 and TRBJ2-3; tentatively, D is TRBD1 (8 bases). Sequencing was carried out using blood, either unsorted or a sorted T cell fraction (not recorded which). The source is a male donor with ankylosing spondylitis. The CDR3 coding sequence is TGTGCCAGCAGGAGCGGGACAGGCCTTAGCACAGATACGCAGTATTTT. Translation gives CASRSGTGLSTDTQYF.